These T cell receptor beta chains were read from a single sample in a study of OX40 agonist ivuxolimab in advanced cancers. Assay used: immunoSEQ multiplex PCR; TCRdb lists only in-frame clones, some missing. The table records 85,000 to 100,000 clones, roughly 90% of them present only once. The sample here was CD4+ or CD8+ T cells sorted from blood, taken in a trial of the OX40 agonist ivuxolimab. All receptors come from an adult with an advanced solid tumor such as melanoma, head and neck, liver or kidney cancer. The CDR3 runs from the conserved cysteine through the conserved F or W. Fields, in order: CDR3 length, V gene, J gene, D gene, clone size, CDR3 protein, CDR3 DNA. A D gene is named only where the DNA matches it firmly. A clone size is listed for some rows: how often the clone was seen (once, few, many), or a class if it is expanded.

12,TRBV25-1,TRBJ2-7,-,-,CAAGGGPHEQYF,TGTGCCGCAGGCGGCGGTCCCCACGAGCAGTACTTC
14,TRBV28,TRBJ2-7,-,-,CASSSPSRGYEQYF,TGTGCCAGCAGTTCCCCGTCGCGGGGCTACGAGCAGTACTTC
14,TRBV10-3,TRBJ1-5,-,-,CAIGGSNSNQPQHF,TGTGCCATCGGGGGCAGTAATAGCAATCAGCCCCAGCATTTT
16,TRBV6-5,TRBJ2-7,TRBD1,-,CASSSTPGTGGHEQYF,TGTGCCAGCAGTTCCACACCCGGGACAGGGGGCCACGAGCAGTACTTC
15,TRBV28,TRBJ1-6,-,-,CASSLFRQSNSPLHF,TGTGCCAGCAGTTTATTTCGACAGAGTAATTCACCCCTCCACTTT
11,TRBV5-6,TRBJ2-7,-,-,CASSLPYEQYF,TGTGCCAGCAGCTTGCCCTACGAGCAGTACTTC
15,TRBV30,TRBJ2-2,-,-,CAWSVRGRGVGELFF,TGTGCCTGGAGTGTACGTGGCAGGGGCGTCGGGGAGCTGTTTTTT
13,TRBV10-1,TRBJ1-6,-,-,CASSRDYNSPLHF,TGCGCCAGCTCCCGGGATTATAATTCACCCCTCCACTTT
13,TRBV28,TRBJ2-7,TRBD2,-,CASSGGLAYEQYF,TGTGCCAGCAGTGGGGGACTAGCTTACGAGCAGTACTTC
15,TRBV15,TRBJ1-3,-,-,CATSRDPGSGNTIYF,TGTGCCACCAGCAGAGATCCAGGATCTGGAAACACCATATATTTT
15,TRBV30,TRBJ1-4,-,-,CAWSARPATNEKLFF,TGTGCCTGGAGTGCAAGACCCGCAACTAATGAAAAACTGTTTTTT
11,TRBV6-1,TRBJ1-2,-,-,CASSERYGYTF,TGTGCCAGCAGTGAACGGTATGGCTACACCTTC
16,TRBV27,TRBJ1-3,-,-,CASRGPGASSGNTIYF,TGTGCCAGCAGGGGGCCGGGGGCTAGCTCTGGAAACACCATATATTTT
16,TRBV9,TRBJ1-1,-,-,CASSVGRGRENTEAFF,TGTGCCAGCAGCGTAGGCAGGGGAAGGGAGAACACTGAAGCTTTCTTT
15,TRBV5-1,TRBJ2-7,-,-,CASSMSGLVSYEQYF,TGCGCCAGCAGCATGTCGGGTCTCGTCTCCTACGAGCAGTACTTC
15,TRBV5-6,TRBJ1-4,-,-,CASQGGPATNEKLFF,TGTGCCAGCCAGGGAGGTCCGGCAACTAATGAAAAACTGTTTTTT
13,TRBV27,TRBJ2-5,-,-,CASSPRVEETQYF,TGTGCCAGCAGTCCGCGGGTTGAAGAGACCCAGTACTTC
13,TRBV29-1,TRBJ1-6,-,-,CSASTGPNSPLHF,TGCAGCGCCTCGACAGGTCCTAATTCACCCCTCCACTTT
15,TRBV5-4,TRBJ2-5,-,once,CASSSEAGSLETQYF,TGTGCCAGCAGCTCTGAGGCCGGGTCCTTAGAGACCCAGTACTTC
12,TRBV19,TRBJ1-4,-,-,CASREVNEKLFF,TGTGCCAGTAGGGAGGTTAATGAAAAACTGTTTTTT
13,TRBV5-4,TRBJ1-5,-,-,CASSLDVNQPQHF,TGTGCCAGCAGCTTGGACGTCAATCAGCCCCAGCATTTT
15,TRBV28,TRBJ1-2,-,-,CASSLERGLIGGYTF,TGTGCCAGCAGTTTAGAGAGGGGGTTGATCGGTGGCTACACCTTC
12,TRBV28,TRBJ2-7,-,-,CASSAPPYEQYF,TGTGCCAGCAGTGCCCCCCCCTACGAGCAGTACTTC
14,TRBV7-9,TRBJ1-4,-,-,CASSLDRAVEKLFF,TGTGCCAGCAGCTTAGACAGGGCTGTCGAAAAACTGTTTTTT
12,TRBV2,TRBJ2-2,-,-,CASRDTSGELFF,TGTGCCAGCAGAGACACGTCCGGGGAGCTGTTTTTT
15,TRBV11-2,TRBJ2-1,-,-,CASSLEEAVYNEQFF,TGTGCCAGCAGCTTAGAAGAAGCGGTCTACAATGAGCAGTTCTTC
13,TRBV25-1,TRBJ2-1,-,-,CASSESGRDEQFF,TGTGCCAGCAGTGAGTCCGGGCGCGATGAGCAGTTCTTC
14,TRBV6-5,TRBJ2-7,-,-,CASSYAQNSYEQYF,TGTGCCAGCAGTTACGCACAGAACTCCTACGAGCAGTACTTC
14,TRBV9,TRBJ2-3,-,-,CASSVLVQGDTQYF,TGTGCCAGCAGCGTCCTGGTCCAGGGAGATACGCAGTATTTT
17,TRBV4-1,TRBJ1-5,-,-,CASSQDPAGISNQPQHF,TGCGCCAGCAGCCAAGACCCCGCGGGGATTAGCAATCAGCCCCAGCATTTT
15,TRBV7-2,TRBJ1-4,-,-,CASSLATLTNEKLFF,TGTGCCAGCAGCCTGGCGACACTAACTAATGAAAAACTGTTTTTT
15,TRBV10-1,TRBJ2-2,TRBD1,-,CASSEWGQGAGELFF,TGCGCCAGCAGTGAGTGGGGACAGGGGGCCGGGGAGCTGTTTTTT
13,TRBV25-1,TRBJ1-1,TRBD1,-,CASNRQGRTEAFF,TGTGCCAGCAACCGACAGGGGAGGACTGAAGCTTTCTTT
15,TRBV7-8,TRBJ1-2,TRBD1,many,CASSQRTGWNSGYTF,TGTGCCAGCAGCCAGCGGACAGGGTGGAATAGTGGCTACACCTTC
16,TRBV7-8,TRBJ2-1,-,-,CASSLGVTRSANEQFF,TGTGCCAGCAGCTTAGGGGTTACTAGGTCGGCCAATGAGCAGTTCTTC
13,TRBV5-1,TRBJ1-2,-,-,CASSGDTGFGYTF,TGCGCCAGCAGCGGAGATACAGGGTTTGGCTACACCTTC